Reported below is one T cell receptor (beta chain). The antigen it binds to is not known. No base-level quality is on record; no much larger clone is a single base apart. The sample belongs to a study of blood T cell repertoires in COVID-19 (dated by TCRdb to 2018 to 2021). With respect to the entire study: Collaborator samples came from the United States, Italy and Spain and covered acute and convalescent phases of COVID-19. Nearly every sample came with metadata listing a de-identified subject ID, COVID-19 status, age in years and sex. Samples were obtained from the ongoing ImmuneRACE study (first 160 participants) and from some 1,200 subjects provided by 6 global collaborators. Where available, HLA class I and class II types were obtained from metadata supplied by the sample provider rather than from assay-based typing. Deeply sampled blood TCRbeta repertoires from subjects exposed to, actively infected with, or recovered from COVID-19 were included in the dataset. The material from the prospective study consisted of cDNA or gDNA derived from T cells, B-cell-depleted T cells, or PBMCs. A freely available public database, intended as a resource for researchers studying the immune response to SARS-CoV-2, is where the repertoires were released.

The paper's findings and limits, for the study overall: The amount of clinical and demographic metadata varied by source and participant and was provided uncurated.

The germline ends are 14 bases apart after V is trimmed by 1 base and J by 4 bases. The CDR3 goes from the cysteine to the phenylalanine over 15 residues. This entry keeps only the CDR3 DNA: 45 bases, framed from base 1. The germline V gene provides CDR1 SGHDT and CDR2 YYEEEE. TCRbeta CDR3 regions were amplified from genomic DNA by means of the immunoSEQ Assay, a bias-controlled multiplex PCR. The original pipeline was this. The number of nucleated cells in each sample was estimated by amplification of reference gene primers within the assay. Sequence reads were collapsed and filtered to measure the absolute abundance of every unique TCRbeta CDR3 rearrangement. For each sample, productive Simpson clonality was calculated by taking the square root of Simpson's diversity index across productive rearrangements. The source is immuneACCESS, and TCRdb retained only in-frame sequences with V and J called. Part of the clones is not carried over; for the studies checked, unresolved V genes explain less than half of this, and the remainder is unexplained. That table furnishes V, J and clone size, whereas the DNA furnished D and trimming. A total of 35,000 to 50,000 clones appear in this sample, 85% to 90% of them only once. The top ten hold 55% to 70% of the sample.

Collaborating institutions collected whole blood in K2EDTA tubes following their own protocols. For TCRbeta analysis, collaborator samples were shipped as frozen whole blood, as isolated PBMCs, or as DNA extracted from either sample type. The V gene is TRBV5-6 and the J gene is TRBJ2-5; 5 matching bases give a weak D call of TRBD1. Sequencing input: peripheral blood. This receptor was identified in a man aged 65 to 79 with acute or convalescent COVID-19. For the CDR3, the sequence is CASSLTAGMGETQYF. The nucleotide sequence is TGTGCCAGCAGCTTGACAGCAGGGATGGGAGAGACCCAGTACTTC. Here the CDR3 is joined to the reference TRBV5-6 and TRBJ2-5 genes, and the full variable domain is: DAGVTQSPTHLIKTRGQQVTLRCSPKSGHDTVSWYQQALGQGPQFIFQYYEEEERQRGNFPDRFSGHQFPNYSSELNVNALLLGDSALYLCASSLTAGMGETQYFGPGTRLLVL.